This T cell receptor beta chain was recorded in a study of blood T cell repertoires in COVID-19. Study in general: Samples came from the United States, Italy and Spain, spanning acute and convalescent COVID-19. In each case, the material was cDNA or gDNA derived from T cells, B-cell-depleted T cells, or PBMCs.

Original data processing: Estimates of nucleated cell counts were drawn from the amplification of reference gene primers. Profiling relied on immunoSEQ multiplex PCR, and the TCRdb table lists in-frame clones only, not all of them. V, J and clone size were drawn from that table, and D and trimming were deduced from the DNA. The table has under 250,000 clones, around nine tenths seen once. The V end lost 1 base, the J end lost 11 bases, and 8 bases lay between the germline ends. The V gene's germline CDR1 is DFQATT and CDR2 SNEGSKA (reference sequence). The CDR3 runs to 10 residues. Sequencing input: peripheral blood. The clonotype was recovered from an older man with acute or convalescent COVID-19. The chain links TRBV20-1 to TRBJ1-2; possibly TRBD1 for D (6 bases). The CDR3 spells CSARVQGYTF. Here the CDR3 DNA reads TGCAGTGCTAGAGTACAGGGATACACCTTC.